This T cell receptor beta chain was observed in a study of blood T cells in healthy people across ages. Study-wide findings and caveats: Estimates of diversity drawn from one million T cells were considered underestimates.

Turning to this clonotype: Its antigen remains unknown.

The donors, aged about 6 to 90, were healthy Caucasians from Russia. Germline-derived CDR1 and CDR2 are MNHEY and SMNVEV (reference sequence). Germline trimming cut 5 bases from V and 2 bases from J; bases unmatched to any gene: 10. The CDR3 loop spans 17 amino acids. PCR was performed a second time for roughly 7 to 12 cycles using a sample-barcoded 5' primer and a J-beta primer mix. Through a template-switch adaptor with 12 random nucleotides, each cDNA molecule received a tag. TCRdb called the 5' RACE reads again in MiXCR, with one record for every CDR3 protein. The sample shows some 1.1 million distinct CDR3 sequences, approximately 38% of them seen only once.

Sample: blood. This chain joins TRBV27 and TRBJ1-1; TRBD1 aligns across 11 bases. The receptor was isolated from a man between 18 and 29 years old in good health. Here the CDR3 DNA reads TGTGCCAGCAGTGCCCGGACAGGGGGCGCTTATAACACTGAAGCTTTCTTT. This translates into CASSARTGGAYNTEAFF.